This TCR beta chain is drawn from a study of shared clonotypes between healthy human individuals. Execution of the assay was at deep level. Assay used: immunoSEQ multiplex PCR; TCRdb lists only in-frame clones, some missing. This sample carries approximately 1.5 million clones, 95% to 99% of them seen once, and the ten largest clones take roughly 0.45%. The source is a young man in good health. Sequenced: naive CD4+ T cells sorted from blood. Subset given: CD45RA+ positively selected.

CDR3 loop: CASSKNLGLAGGAGELFF. CDR3 nucleotide sequence: TGTGCCAGCAGCAAAAACCTAGGACTAGCGGGAGGGGCCGGGGAGCTGTTTTTT. The chain employs TRBV7-9 and TRBJ2-2; TRBD2 matches 15 bases. The CDR3 length is 18 residues. From germline, CDR1 is SEHNR and CDR2 FQNEAQ (reference sequence). J lost 6 bases, V lost 5 bases, and 10 bases had no gene match.